This T cell receptor beta chain originates from a study of T cells in Graves' hyperthyroidism and ophthalmopathy. Overall study findings and caveats: Stable hyperthyroidism was told apart from ophthalmopathy by a model built on 13 V-J features.

This clonotype showed up just a few times. Antigen specificity is unknown. Amplification of TCR beta CDR3 regions used RNA as the template. The TCR CDR3 was amplified in a first-round RT-PCR using the HTBI primer set. TCRdb ran MiXCR on the multiplex PCR reads and lists one entry per CDR3 protein. The table records roughly 500,000 distinct CDR3 sequences, about 20% of them present only once. The CDR3 contains 14 residues. Trimming at V came to 4 bases and at J to 2 bases, leaving 4 bases not matched to a gene. The germline CDR1 and CDR2 sequences are LNHDA and SQIVND (reference sequence). The sequence came from a woman in her sixties or seventies with Graves' ophthalmopathy. V usage is TRBV19 and J usage is TRBJ1-1, with 7 bases that match TRBD1. The sequenced sample was blood. CDR3 region: CASSNRGVNTEAFF. DNA of the CDR3: TGTGCCAGTAGTAACAGGGGAGTTAACACTGAAGCTTTCTTT. The whole variable domain, filled in from reference TRBV19 and TRBJ1-1, reads DGGITQSPKYLFRKEGQNVTLSCEQNLNHDAMYWYRQDPGQGLRLIYYSQIVNDFQKGDIAEGYSVSREKKESFPLTVTSAQKNPTAFYLCASSNRGVNTEAFFGQGTRLTVV.